These T cell receptor beta chains were read from a single sample in a study of post-analysis software for immune sequencing data. TCRdb itself ran the PCR reads through MiXCR, one entry per CDR3 protein. Here the sample spans roughly 870,000 distinct CDR3 sequences, about 53% being singletons. Sequenced sample: blood. The receptors were sampled from a girl under 18 with multiple sclerosis. CDR3s include the opening cysteine and the closing phenylalanine or tryptophan. Fields, in order: CDR3 DNA, CDR3 protein, J gene, V gene, D gene, clone size. D genes are given only for firm matches. Size values are once, few and many counts, or a class for expanded clones, and some rows have none.

DNA: TGTGCCAGCTCTTTCCTGGGGAGTGAAAAACTGTTTTTT; CDR3: CASSFLGSEKLFF; J: TRBJ1-4; V: TRBV18; D: NA; size: NA
DNA: TGCAGTGCTAGAGATATGGCCAACACTGAAGCTTTCTTT; CDR3: CSARDMANTEAFF; J: TRBJ1-1; V: TRBV20-1; D: NA; size: NA
DNA: TGTGCCAGCAACTTGGGACAGCGTAGCACAGATACGCAGTATTTT; CDR3: CASNLGQRSTDTQYF; J: TRBJ2-3; V: TRBV2; D: TRBD1; size: NA
DNA: TGTGCCAGCAGTTCCCGGGGGGTGGGGGCCAACGTCCTGACTTTC; CDR3: CASSSRGVGANVLTF; J: TRBJ2-6; V: TRBV5-6; D: TRBD2; size: NA
DNA: TGTGCCAGCAGCCCACACGGCAGCGGGAGTGCCCCAGATACGCAGTATTTT; CDR3: CASSPHGSGSAPDTQYF; J: TRBJ2-3; V: TRBV11-2; D: TRBD2; size: NA
DNA: TGTGCCTGGAGGGGCACAGGGGTACAGTACTTC; CDR3: CAWRGTGVQYF; J: TRBJ2-7; V: TRBV30; D: TRBD1; size: few
DNA: TGCGCCAGCACCCGGGGGGGCGCCTACAATGAGCAGTTCTTC; CDR3: CASTRGGAYNEQFF; J: TRBJ2-1; V: TRBV5-1; D: TRBD2; size: NA
DNA: TGCGCCAGCAGCCCGACAGGGGGCCATCAGCCCCAGCATTTT; CDR3: CASSPTGGHQPQHF; J: TRBJ1-5; V: TRBV5-1; D: TRBD1; size: NA
DNA: TGCAGCGTTGAAGCCCGATTAGCCAAAAACATTCAGTACTTC; CDR3: CSVEARLAKNIQYF; J: TRBJ2-4; V: TRBV29-1; D: NA; size: NA
DNA: TGTGCCAGCAGCTTCGGACCTAAAAGGGGGCAAGAGACCCAGTACTTC; CDR3: CASSFGPKRGQETQYF; J: TRBJ2-5; V: TRBV5-6; D: NA; size: few
DNA: TGTGCCATCAGACTCGGGCTGGCAGATACGCAGTATTTT; CDR3: CAIRLGLADTQYF; J: TRBJ2-3; V: TRBV10-3; D: NA; size: NA
DNA: TGCAGTGCTAGAGGACTAGCGGTCAACAATGAGCAGTTCTTC; CDR3: CSARGLAVNNEQFF; J: TRBJ2-1; V: TRBV20-1; D: TRBD2; size: NA
DNA: TGTGCCAGCAGTGAGGAGACCGTGGGTCAGCAGACCCAGTACTTC; CDR3: CASSEETVGQQTQYF; J: TRBJ2-5; V: TRBV2; D: NA; size: NA
DNA: TGCAGCGCTGGCAGGAGTGGCAGCTACGAGCAGTACTTC; CDR3: CSAGRSGSYEQYF; J: TRBJ2-7; V: TRBV29-1; D: NA; size: NA
DNA: TGTGCCAGCAGGACTTTAACAAGGCTTTTCACTGAAGTTTTCTTT; CDR3: CASRTLTRLFTEVFF; J: TRBJ1-1; V: TRBV12-3/TRBV12-4; D: NA; size: once
DNA: TGCAGCGTTGTTCACCCAGGAGGGCCCACGAACACTGAAGCTTTCTTT; CDR3: CSVVHPGGPTNTEAFF; J: TRBJ1-1; V: TRBV29-1; D: NA; size: NA
DNA: TGTGCCATCAGGGACTTCGAAAGGGAGACCCAGTACTTC; CDR3: CAIRDFERETQYF; J: TRBJ2-5; V: TRBV10-3; D: NA; size: few
DNA: TGCGCCAGCAGGGAACAGGGGGCATCTGGGGCCAACGTCCTGACTTTC; CDR3: CASREQGASGANVLTF; J: TRBJ2-6; V: TRBV5-1; D: TRBD1; size: NA
DNA: TGTGCCAGCAGTGACAGGGGTAGCAATCAGCCCCAGCATTTT; CDR3: CASSDRGSNQPQHF; J: TRBJ1-5; V: TRBV6-5; D: TRBD1; size: NA
DNA: TGCGCCAGCAACCGGGACAGTGCCCTCTCTGGGGCCAACGTCCTGACTTTC; CDR3: CASNRDSALSGANVLTF; J: TRBJ2-6; V: TRBV5-1; D: TRBD1; size: NA
DNA: TGTGCCAGCAGCTCTCTACTCGTCGTAGACGACTCAGGGGTAGGAGAGACCCAGTACTTC; CDR3: CASSSLLVVDDSGVGETQYF; J: TRBJ2-5; V: TRBV11-2; D: NA; size: NA
DNA: TGCAGTGCTAGGAGGGCGGGCTCCTACGAGCAGTACTTC; CDR3: CSARRAGSYEQYF; J: TRBJ2-7; V: TRBV20-1; D: NA; size: NA
DNA: TGTGCCAGCAGCCTAGCATCGGACACCTACAATGAGCAGTTCTTC; CDR3: CASSLASDTYNEQFF; J: TRBJ2-1; V: TRBV4-2; D: NA; size: NA
DNA: TGCAACGTAGTGGCCCCTGAAGCTTTCTTT; CDR3: CNVVAPEAFF; J: TRBJ1-1; V: TRBV29-1; D: NA; size: once
DNA: TGTGCCAGCAGTTACTCTGCTCAGTTAAATTATGGCTACACCTTC; CDR3: CASSYSAQLNYGYTF; J: TRBJ1-2; V: TRBV6-5; D: NA; size: NA
DNA: TGCGCCAGCAGCCACCAATCAGACAGGGGGTACGAGCAGTACTTC; CDR3: CASSHQSDRGYEQYF; J: TRBJ2-7; V: TRBV4-1; D: TRBD1; size: NA
DNA: TGCAGTGCTAGAGATCGGAGGGGATCCTACGAGCAGTACTTC; CDR3: CSARDRRGSYEQYF; J: TRBJ2-7; V: TRBV20-1; D: NA; size: few
DNA: TGTGCCAGCGGCTATACAGGGGGCCTAAACACTGAAGCTTTCTTT; CDR3: CASGYTGGLNTEAFF; J: TRBJ1-1; V: TRBV6-5; D: TRBD1; size: NA
DNA: TGCGCCAGCAGCTTGTTGGGACGGTCTAGCTCCTACGAGCAGTACTTC; CDR3: CASSLLGRSSSYEQYF; J: TRBJ2-7; V: TRBV5-1; D: NA; size: NA
DNA: TGTGCCAGCAGTAAGGGACGGGGGTATGGAGAGACCCAGTACTTC; CDR3: CASSKGRGYGETQYF; J: TRBJ2-5; V: TRBV25-1; D: NA; size: NA
DNA: TGTGCCAGCAGCACCGGGACAGGAATAAATGAGCAGTTCTTC; CDR3: CASSTGTGINEQFF; J: TRBJ2-1; V: TRBV7-9; D: TRBD1; size: NA
DNA: TGTGCCAGCAGCCGAACCGGACAGTACACAGATACGCAGTATTTT; CDR3: CASSRTGQYTDTQYF; J: TRBJ2-3; V: TRBV7-9; D: NA; size: NA
DNA: TGCAGTGCTAGAGTTAGCGGGAGGGCCGCAGATACGCAGTATTTT; CDR3: CSARVSGRAADTQYF; J: TRBJ2-3; V: TRBV20-1; D: TRBD2; size: NA
DNA: TGCAGCGTCCGTAGGAAACAGGGAGACACTGAAGCTTTCTTT; CDR3: CSVRRKQGDTEAFF; J: TRBJ1-1; V: TRBV29-1; D: NA; size: NA
DNA: TGCAGCGCAGGGGTTCTGCTCACCCTCACGGATACGCAGTATTTT; CDR3: CSAGVLLTLTDTQYF; J: TRBJ2-3; V: TRBV29-1; D: NA; size: NA
DNA: TGTGCCAGCACGGTACAGGAACGCTACGAGCAGTACTTC; CDR3: CASTVQERYEQYF; J: TRBJ2-7; V: TRBV2; D: NA; size: NA
DNA: TGTGCCAGCATCATAATTAGCGGGGGCACAGATACGCAGTATTTT; CDR3: CASIIISGGTDTQYF; J: TRBJ2-3; V: TRBV7-8; D: TRBD2; size: NA
DNA: TGTGCCAGCAGCCAGAGGTCGGGAAGGCAGTACTTC; CDR3: CASSQRSGRQYF; J: TRBJ2-5; V: TRBV3-1; D: NA; size: NA
DNA: TGCAGTGCTAAGACAGATTCTAACTATGGCTACACCTTC; CDR3: CSAKTDSNYGYTF; J: TRBJ1-2; V: TRBV20-1; D: NA; size: NA
DNA: TGCGCCAGCAGCGCCGGCCTAGCCATTGGCGGAGGTACGCAGTATTTT; CDR3: CASSAGLAIGGGTQYF; J: TRBJ2-3; V: TRBV10-2; D: NA; size: NA
DNA: TGTGCCAGCAGTCTGTTATGGGGCAATGAGCAGTTCTTC; CDR3: CASSLLWGNEQFF; J: TRBJ2-1; V: TRBV12-3/TRBV12-4; D: NA; size: few
DNA: TGTGCCAGCAGTTACTTTTTATCTGGCGAGATCTCCTACGAGCAGTACTTC; CDR3: CASSYFLSGEISYEQYF; J: TRBJ2-7; V: TRBV6-7; D: NA; size: few
DNA: TGCAGTGCTAGAGTACAGGGGGCTCAGCCCCAGCATTTT; CDR3: CSARVQGAQPQHF; J: TRBJ1-5; V: TRBV20-1; D: TRBD1; size: NA
DNA: TGCAGTGCTAGAGATTGGCAGGGAATATATCAGCCCCAGCATTTT; CDR3: CSARDWQGIYQPQHF; J: TRBJ1-5; V: TRBV20-1; D: NA; size: NA